This TCR beta chain appears in the sequencing data of a study of cytomegalovirus exposure and HLA in healthy donors. The primer mix had 60 Vbeta and 13 Jbeta primers. Sequenced by immunoSEQ multiplex PCR; TCRdb stores in-frame clones only, minus some. This repertoire shows about 200,000 clones, approximately 83% found once; its top ten account for 0.098%. This CDR3 has 14 residues. Germline V lookup: CDR1 SGHRS, CDR2 YFSETQ. The V end lost 3 bases, the J end lost 2 bases, and 10 bases lay between the germline ends. Sequencing used PBMCs. This clonotype was obtained from a boy between 2 and 10 years old in good health and CMV-seronegative. The chain carries TRBV5-1 and TRBJ2-3; D possibly corresponds to TRBD1 (5 bases). Written as DNA, the CDR3 is TGCGCCAGCAGCTCTGGACAAATCACAGATACGCAGTATTTT. Protein sequence: CASSSGQITDTQYF.